These 4 T cell receptor beta chains were sequenced from one sample in a study of blood T cell repertoires in COVID-19 (dated by TCRdb to about 2020). The library was made by the immunoSEQ multiplex PCR assay. TCRdb took over this immuneACCESS table, retaining in-frame rearrangements with V and J assigned. Such tables are incomplete; in checked studies, under half of the missing clones stem from an unresolved V gene, and the remainder is unexplained. The sample table shows 100,000 to 150,000 clones, and over 75% are seen once. Together, the top ten hold around 3.6% of the sample. The sequencing sample was made of peripheral blood. These TCRs come from a woman aged 55-70 years with acute or convalescent COVID-19.

This CDR3 is CASSLDPWAEQFF. The DNA of the CDR3 is TGTGCCAGCAGCTTAGACCCTTGGGCTGAGCAGTTCTTC. V usage is TRBV11-2 and J usage is TRBJ2-1; D gene uncertain. The CDR3 sequence is 13 residues long. Trimming took off 0 bases at V and 9 bases at J, with 9 bases between the two ends. The germline gives CDR1 SGHAT, CDR2 FQNNGV.

The chain joins TRBV18 to TRBJ1-4, with D perhaps TRBD1 (5 bases). From germline, CDR1 is KGHSH and CDR2 LQKENI. V gave up 6 bases and J gave up 4 bases, with 12 bases separating them. The CDR3 covers 14 residues. The CDR3 nucleotides are TGTGCCAGCTCTTTGACAGCGGGTAATGAAAAACTGTTTTTT. Its protein product is CASSLTAGNEKLFF.

The chain employs TRBV28 and TRBJ2-1, with 9 bases fitting TRBD2. The germline V gene encodes CDR1 MDHEN and CDR2 SYDVKM. CDR3 length: 16 amino acids. V shed 6 bases and J 3 bases; nucleotides not matched to a gene: 9. The CDR3 DNA is TGTGCCAGCAGGAGCTCGGCGGGAGGGTTCTACAATGAGCAGTTCTTC. Amino acid sequence: CASRSSAGGFYNEQFF.

The CDR3 spells CASSLGEGYEQYV. DNA for the CDR3: TGCGCCAGCAGCTTAGGAGAAGGCTACGAGCAGTACGTC. V is TRBV5-1 and J is TRBJ2-7; no reliable D call. Germline V CDR1 and CDR2: SGHRS, YFSETQ. The germline V and J ends were trimmed by 2 bases and 3 bases, with 9 bases remaining between them. The CDR3 spans 13 residues.